The sequence of this TCR beta chain was determined in a study of T cells in narcolepsy. Study background: Enrolled donors included narcolepsy type 1 or type 2 patients and healthy controls. The study's findings and limits: Autoreactive clonotypes reportedly recurred in blood of same and different patients, not controls. HCRT-specific and TRIB2-specific autoreactive clonotypes appeared among same-patient CSF and blood CD4+ clonotypes.

The CDR3 is made up of 13 amino acids. Germline CDR1 reads SGHAT; CDR2 reads FQDESV (reference sequence). The V and J ends lost 5 bases and 9 bases respectively, with 14 bases between them. This clone has just one count. Its target is not known. Only in-frame clones appear in the TCRdb table, and some are missing; sequencing was by immunoSEQ multiplex PCR. The sample holds roughly 20,000 clones, 81% seen once. The chain couples TRBV11-1 to TRBJ2-1; D unresolved. The sequencing sample was made of memory (CD45RA-) CD4+ T cells from blood. This clonotype was sampled from a human donor in good health. The CDR3 spells CASSMFSGGEQFF. As DNA, the CDR3 is TGTGCCAGCAGCATGTTCTCGGGTGGTGAGCAGTTCTTC.